A selection of T cell receptor beta chains follows, all from one sample in a study of regulatory T cells in long-lasting Graves disease. A single record per CDR3 protein comes from TCRdb applying MiXCR to the multiplex PCR reads. Of some 280,000 distinct CDR3 sequences listed, roughly 21% are singletons. Sequencing used peripheral blood mononuclear cells (PBMCs), obtained when the disease was refractory, from a patient treated with antithyroid drugs. The receptor set was obtained from a female donor with Graves disease. Each CDR3 is given with its conserved first and last residue.

V	length	CDR3
TRBV28	13	CASSFDRNTEAFF
TRBV20-1	14	CSAAWEGLSYEQYF
TRBV28	14	CASSLAGATYEQYF
TRBV10-3	16	CAISGRPSGFTDTQYF
TRBV20-1	19	CSAPPFLATGKKENTEAFF
TRBV28	16	CASSPSRLAGTDTQYF
TRBV3-1	15	CASSQQGARNTEAFF
TRBV6-1	11	CASGTNTEAFF
TRBV20-1	14	CSASLFTSTDTQYF
TRBV28	16	CASSFNPLRSSYEQYF
TRBV12-3/TRBV12-4	13	CASSIAGLEPQYF
TRBV11-2	17	CASSLTAPGDRNSPLHF
TRBV7-9	14	CASSRTGVRETQYF
TRBV20-1	12	CSANSGMETQYF
TRBV19	14	CASSIGGGRSPLHF
TRBV3-1	15	CASSLSGSGTGELFF
TRBV7-9	15	CASSFQRFSNTEAFF
TRBV4-2	20	CASSQDRIVAGLRTSYEQYF
TRBV7-9	13	CASSRSDQETQYF
TRBV29-1	11	CSGLSFDEQYF
TRBV12-3/TRBV12-4	12	CASSPLPPEAFF
TRBV28	14	CASSLRQGVYEQYF
TRBV7-2	15	CASSRTSGNHGELFF
TRBV6-1	13	CASSYGGLYEQYF
TRBV30	14	CAWSVGGTSQPQHF
TRBV20-1	16	CSLGGSGSEAQETQYF
TRBV9	16	CASSVGPNSWNTEAFF
TRBV7-2	13	CASSWDGQETQYF
TRBV28	13	CASSVSGANVLTF
TRBV6-1	14	CASRPGDTPYEQYF
TRBV6-1	17	CASTRGTDDLAKNIQYF
TRBV28	13	CASSLLSQETQYF
TRBV19	13	CASSEAQGDEQYF